This TCR beta chain is from a study of shared clonotypes between healthy human individuals. The CDR3 is made up of 15 amino acids. V lost 2 bases to trimming and J lost 5 bases, with 13 bases between them. The germline V gene encodes CDR1 MNHNY and CDR2 SVGAGI (reference sequence). The table came from immunoSEQ multiplex PCR; TCRdb's copy has only in-frame clones and leaves some out. The sample lists roughly 2.5 million clones, just over 90% occurring once. The sequence was obtained from a man younger than 35 in good health. Material for sequencing was naive CD4+ T cells sorted from blood. Subset indicated: CD45RA+ positively selected. V gene TRBV6-6 combines with J gene TRBJ1-5; weak D call: TRBD1 (6 bases). The CDR3 nucleotides read TGTGCCAGCAGTTACCTACAGGGCGGGCATCAGCCCCAGCATTTT. It specifies CASSYLQGGHQPQHF.